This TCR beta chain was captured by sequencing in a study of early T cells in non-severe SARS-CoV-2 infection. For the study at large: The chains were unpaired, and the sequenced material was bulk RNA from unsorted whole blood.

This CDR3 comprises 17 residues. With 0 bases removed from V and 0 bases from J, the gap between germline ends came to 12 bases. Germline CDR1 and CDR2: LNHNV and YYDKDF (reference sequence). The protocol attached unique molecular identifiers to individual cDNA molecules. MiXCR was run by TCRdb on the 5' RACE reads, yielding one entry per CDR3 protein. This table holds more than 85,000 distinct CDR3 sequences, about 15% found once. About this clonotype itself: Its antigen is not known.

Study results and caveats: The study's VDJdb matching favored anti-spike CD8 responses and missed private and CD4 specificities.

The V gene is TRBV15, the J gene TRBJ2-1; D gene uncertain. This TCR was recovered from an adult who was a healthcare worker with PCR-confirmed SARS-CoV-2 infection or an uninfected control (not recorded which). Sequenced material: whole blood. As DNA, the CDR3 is TGTGCCACCAGCAGAGATTTAGCCTACAGCTCCTACAATGAGCAGTTCTTC. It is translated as CATSRDLAYSSYNEQFF.